The rows below give T cell receptor beta chains drawn from one sample of a study of shared T cell receptors in the human thymus. Repertoires were generated with immunoSEQ multiplex PCR, while TCRdb's copy carries only in-frame clones and drops some. The repertoire holds 500,000 to 850,000 clones, with roughly 86% as singletons. These data also featured in a second study, about human thymus T cells.

Input material: thymocytes. These receptors all come from a boy under two years old with a congenital heart defect. Both conserved end residues are part of each CDR3. D genes are given only for firm matches. The listing skips clone size in some rows; elsewhere it reads once, few, many or a size class.

d_call	clone_size	v_call	j_call	cdr3_aa	cdr3_nt
.	.	TRBV4-2	TRBJ2-7	CASSQDGTFHEQYF	TGTGCCAGCAGCCAAGACGGGACATTCCACGAGCAGTACTTC
.	.	TRBV6-6	TRBJ2-7	CASSYLRENEQYF	TGTGCCAGCAGTTACTTGCGGGAAAACGAGCAGTACTTC
.	.	TRBV15	TRBJ1-4	CATSRGIIRQNEKLFF	TGTGCCACCAGCAGAGGGATCATTCGACAGAATGAAAAACTGTTTTTT
TRBD1	.	TRBV6-5	TRBJ2-2	CASSYLGQGDTGELFF	TGTGCCAGCAGTTACCTGGGACAGGGAGATACCGGGGAGCTGTTTTTT
.	.	TRBV28	TRBJ2-3	CASSWGGHTDTQYF	TGTGCCAGCAGTTGGGGAGGACACACAGATACGCAGTATTTT
TRBD1	.	TRBV7-8	TRBJ1-2	CASSFSRGTGGEGYTF	TGTGCCAGCAGCTTCTCGAGGGGGACAGGGGGCGAAGGCTACACCTTC
TRBD1	.	TRBV30	TRBJ1-1	CAWTPVGDRTPTEAFF	TGTGCCTGGACCCCAGTGGGGGACAGGACCCCCACTGAAGCTTTCTTT
TRBD1	.	TRBV16	TRBJ1-5	CASSQQSRGLRQPQHF	TGTGCCAGCAGCCAACAATCCAGGGGGCTAAGGCAGCCCCAGCATTTT
.	.	TRBV6-5	TRBJ2-5	CASRRDPQKTQYF	TGTGCCAGCAGGCGGGACCCGCAGAAGACCCAGTACTTC
.	.	TRBV30	TRBJ1-5	CAWSRRSYSNQPQHF	TGTGCCTGGAGCCGGAGATCCTATAGCAATCAGCCCCAGCATTTT
.	.	TRBV20-1	TRBJ1-1	CSARDGQQAFF	TGCAGTGCTAGAGATGGACAGCAAGCTTTCTTT
TRBD2	.	TRBV2	TRBJ2-7	CASSGPGLARGEQYF	TGTGCCAGCAGTGGACCGGGACTAGCGCGTGGCGAGCAGTACTTC
.	.	TRBV2	TRBJ2-3	CASSETLVSTSTDTQYF	TGTGCCAGCAGTGAGACGCTAGTGTCGACTAGCACAGATACGCAGTATTTT
.	.	TRBV4-1	TRBJ1-2	CASSQDSRGAPSNYGYTF	TGCGCCAGCAGCCAAGATAGTCGGGGGGCCCCCTCTAACTATGGCTACACCTTC
.	.	TRBV30	TRBJ1-1	CAWSPDSYRNTEAFF	TGTGCCTGGAGCCCCGACAGTTATAGGAACACTGAAGCTTTCTTT
.	.	TRBV7-2	TRBJ1-2	CASSLEGDRFPNYGYTF	TGTGCCAGCAGCTTAGAGGGTGACAGGTTCCCTAACTATGGCTACACCTTC
.	.	TRBV9	TRBJ2-2	CASSVHLGVQTGELFF	TGTGCCAGCAGCGTTCACTTAGGGGTTCAGACCGGGGAGCTGTTTTTT
.	.	TRBV15	TRBJ1-3	CATSRDRTEHSGNTIYF	TGTGCCACCAGCAGAGACCGGACAGAACACTCTGGAAACACCATATATTTT
TRBD1	.	TRBV5-1	TRBJ2-1	CASSLGTGRPSYNEQFF	TGCGCCAGCAGCTTGGGGACAGGCCGACCCTCCTACAATGAGCAGTTCTTC
TRBD1	.	TRBV5-1	TRBJ1-1	CASSYRPGTGGQTPNTEAFF	TGCGCCAGCAGCTATCGTCCCGGGACAGGGGGGCAGACCCCGAACACTGAAGCTTTCTTT
.	.	TRBV5-4	TRBJ1-1	CASSDNRDTEAFF	TGTGCCAGCAGCGACAACAGGGATACTGAAGCTTTCTTT
.	.	TRBV5-6	TRBJ2-2	CASSSVSGTGELFF	TGTGCCAGCAGCTCGGTCTCGGGGACCGGGGAGCTGTTTTTT
TRBD2	.	TRBV11-2	TRBJ2-3	CASSERASGATQYF	TGTGCCAGCAGCGAACGGGCTAGCGGAGCAACGCAGTATTTT
.	.	TRBV7-9	TRBJ2-7	CASSLGGIGSYYEQYF	TGTGCCAGCAGCTTAGGAGGTATAGGTTCTTACTACGAGCAGTACTTC
.	.	TRBV6-5	TRBJ1-5	CASRDSPNQPQHF	TGTGCCAGCAGGGACAGCCCCAATCAGCCCCAGCATTTT
.	.	TRBV12-5	TRBJ2-7	CASGHLDPIYEQYF	TGTGCTAGTGGTCATCTAGATCCCATCTACGAGCAGTACTTC
TRBD1	.	TRBV5-4	TRBJ2-5	CASSHQYHRTGETQYF	TGTGCCAGCAGCCACCAATACCATCGGACAGGAGAGACCCAGTACTTC
.	.	TRBV23-1	TRBJ1-4	CASIRPGGLFF	TGCGCCAGCATTCGCCCCGGGGGACTGTTTTTT
.	once	TRBV2	TRBJ2-2	CASSDQTVNTGELFF	TGTGCCAGCAGTGATCAGACAGTCAACACCGGGGAGCTGTTTTTT
TRBD1	.	TRBV4-3	TRBJ2-7	CASSQGRTGSSYEQYF	TGCGCCAGCAGCCAAGGCCGGACAGGGAGCTCCTACGAGCAGTACTTC
TRBD2	.	TRBV7-8	TRBJ2-2	CASSSWGSGLAVRRTGELFF	TGTGCCAGCAGCTCATGGGGGTCCGGACTAGCGGTCCGAAGGACCGGGGAGCTGTTTTTT
.	.	TRBV5-6	TRBJ2-7	CASSLLDGDYEQYF	TGTGCCAGCAGCTTGTTAGACGGAGACTACGAGCAGTACTTC
.	.	TRBV5-5	TRBJ2-7	CASSLGGNYEQYF	TGTGCCAGCAGCTTGGGCGGCAATTACGAGCAGTACTTC
.	.	TRBV29-1	TRBJ1-5	CSVVVREDQPQHF	TGCAGCGTTGTAGTCAGGGAGGATCAGCCCCAGCATTTT
.	.	TRBV2	TRBJ1-4	CANRKMTGNEKLFF	TGTGCCAACCGGAAAATGACGGGAAATGAAAAACTGTTTTTT
.	.	TRBV10-1	TRBJ2-7	CASSVMVGTYEQYF	TGCGCCAGCAGTGTTATGGTCGGTACCTACGAGCAGTACTTC
.	.	TRBV19	TRBJ2-2	CASSIGVANTGELFF	TGTGCCAGTAGTATCGGTGTCGCGAACACCGGGGAGCTGTTTTTT